The entry that follows covers one T cell receptor (beta chain) sequence. The antigen is not known. The sample belongs to a study of shared clonotypes between healthy human individuals. Turning to the study itself: Aged between 18 and 49, the donors were two women and three men. Findings and caveats of the study: Clonotypes not shared had lower generation probabilities than those common to all four donors. Owing to a small donor count, the genetic and exposure-history diversity represented was limited.

Profiled with immunoSEQ multiplex PCR; TCRdb holds only in-frame clones, not every one. The data contain roughly 1,000,000 clones, approximately 78% of them singletons. Healthy and HIV-negative, the adult donors had no recent acute infections or vaccinations. Germline V gives CDR1 SGHAT, CDR2 FQDESV (reference sequence). The length of the CDR3 is 17 residues. Trimming at V came to 5 bases and at J to 6 bases, leaving 11 bases not matched to a gene. The TCR originated in a young man in good health. Some clones in this sample may be carry-over from other donors' samples. The chain joins TRBV11-1 to TRBJ2-1; 12 bases align to TRBD2. Sequences were obtained from memory CD4+ T cells from PBMCs. The subset is: CD45RA-negative fraction. The CDR3 DNA reads TGTGCCAGCAGCCCGGAACGACTAGCGGGAGCCCGCAATGAGCAGTTCTTC. Its protein is CASSPERLAGARNEQFF.